This T cell receptor (beta chain) is from a study of control samples from healthy donors and cancer patients. The method was immunoSEQ multiplex PCR; TCRdb's version includes in-frame clones alone and lacks a portion of them. The table includes over 65,000 clones, about 89% detected once. The CDR3 length is 17 residues. Per the germline V gene, CDR1 is SGHTA and CDR2 is FQGNSA. V trimming: 5 bases; J trimming: 4 bases; junction bases outside the gene matches: 13. Specimen: PBMCs. The sequence derives from a woman aged 50 to 60 with colorectal cancer. The genes are TRBV7-2 and TRBJ1-4, with TRBD1 matching over 7 bases. Here the CDR3 DNA reads TGTGCCAGCAGCCCCCGTGTTCTGACAGGGAATAATGAAAAACTGTTTTTT. Residues: CASSPRVLTGNNEKLFF.